A single sample gave rise to the 4 T cell receptor beta chains below, sequenced in a study of T cell repertoires in cytomegalovirus infection. TCRdb re-called the reads with MiXCR, one entry per CDR3 protein. The data show about 180,000 distinct CDR3 sequences, about 18% seen once. The sample was CD8+ T cells from PBMCs. Receptor source: a human donor in good health (CMV status not recorded). Some clones in this sample may be carry-over from other donors' samples.

The rearrangement links TRBV11-2 to TRBJ2-3, with 14 bases matching TRBD2. The CDR3 has 18 amino acids. The V gene's germline CDR1 is SGHAT and CDR2 FQNNGV. V was clipped by 4 bases and J by 0 bases; unmatched bases: 6. In DNA, the CDR3 is TGTGCCAGCAGCTACGCCGGGACTAGCGGGGGAAGCACAGATACGCAGTATTTT. Amino acids: CASSYAGTSGGSTDTQYF.

The table lists this clonotype with a few counts. This chain uses TRBV20-1 with TRBJ1-2; 9 bases line up with TRBD1. CDR3 length equals 13 residues. The V segment lost 4 bases and the J segment 4 bases; nucleotides outside the gene matches: 4. Germline CDR1 is DFQATT and CDR2 is SNEGSKA (reference sequence). CDR3 amino acids: CSATTGGVYGYTF. DNA of the CDR3: TGCAGTGCTACGACAGGGGGAGTCTATGGCTACACCTTC.

The chain carries TRBV11-2 and TRBJ2-1; possibly TRBD1 for D (6 bases). This CDR3 is 18 amino acids long. CDR1 and CDR2 (germline): SGHAT, FQNNGV. V lost 5 bases and J 1 base, leaving 21 bases between the germline ends. CDR3 residues: CASSLYIRGPGSYNEQFF. Here the CDR3 DNA reads TGTGCCAGCAGCCTATATATCAGGGGCCCGGGGTCCTACAATGAGCAGTTCTTC.

The rearrangement uses TRBV7-8 and TRBJ2-7; a possible D gene is TRBD1 (5 bases). V lost 2 bases and J 3 bases, leaving 14 bases between the germline ends. The CDR3 covers 15 residues. Germline values: CDR1 SGHVS, CDR2 FQNEAQ. The chain's CDR3 is CASSLKGPGNYEQYF. CDR3 bases: TGTGCCAGCAGCTTAAAGGGCCCAGGGAACTACGAGCAGTACTTC.